The rows below give T cell receptor beta chains drawn from one sample of a study of CD8 T cells in ankylosing spondylitis. TCRdb analysed the 5' RACE reads with MiXCR anew, one entry per CDR3 protein. The table lists 200,000 to 250,000 distinct CDR3 sequences, around 19% of them singletons. The specimen sequenced was blood, either unsorted or a sorted T cell fraction (not recorded which). These receptor sequences come from a male donor with ankylosing spondylitis. The CDR3 runs from the conserved cysteine through the conserved F or W. The D gene is left open where the match is weak. Not every row has a clone size; where given, it reads once, few, many or a size class.

abundance: NA
len: 15
j_gene: TRBJ2-7
d_gene: TRBD1
v_gene: TRBV25-1
CDR3nt: TGTGCCAGCAGCGGCTTTGACAGGGGGCTGGACGAGCAGTACTTC
CDR3aa: CASSGFDRGLDEQYF

abundance: NA
len: 16
j_gene: TRBJ2-1
d_gene: TRBD2
v_gene: TRBV27
CDR3nt: TGTGCCAGCAGTCCAACGACTAGCGGGAGCTACAATGAGCAGTTCTTC
CDR3aa: CASSPTTSGSYNEQFF

abundance: NA
len: 13
j_gene: TRBJ1-1
d_gene: TRBD1
v_gene: TRBV19
CDR3nt: TGTGCCAGTAGCCTCGGGACAGACACTGAAGCTTTCTTT
CDR3aa: CASSLGTDTEAFF

abundance: NA
len: 17
j_gene: TRBJ2-7
d_gene: TRBD2
v_gene: TRBV24-1
CDR3nt: TGTGCCACCAGTGAACGGGGGGACTACCTAAGCTCCTACGAGCAGTACTTC
CDR3aa: CATSERGDYLSSYEQYF

abundance: NA
len: 16
j_gene: TRBJ2-1
d_gene: NA
v_gene: TRBV4-1
CDR3nt: TGCGCCAGCAGCCAAGATCAAGGAGTAGCTGGCGATGAGCAGTTCTTC
CDR3aa: CASSQDQGVAGDEQFF

abundance: NA
len: 14
j_gene: TRBJ1-5
d_gene: NA
v_gene: TRBV6-5
CDR3nt: TGTGCCAGCAGTTCATATTCGAGCAATCAGCCCCAGCATTTT
CDR3aa: CASSSYSSNQPQHF

abundance: few
len: 14
j_gene: TRBJ2-2
d_gene: NA
v_gene: TRBV28
CDR3nt: TGTGCCAGCAGTTTGCGACCGAACACCGGGGAGCTGTTTTTT
CDR3aa: CASSLRPNTGELFF

abundance: few
len: 12
j_gene: TRBJ1-1
d_gene: NA
v_gene: TRBV10-3
CDR3nt: TGTGCCATCAGGGACATGAACACTGAAGCTTTCTTT
CDR3aa: CAIRDMNTEAFF

abundance: few
len: 19
j_gene: TRBJ1-5
d_gene: TRBD1
v_gene: TRBV20-1
CDR3nt: TGCAGTGCTAGCCCAGGGGTGACAGGGCCGGAGGTTAGCAATCAGCCCCAGCATTTT
CDR3aa: CSASPGVTGPEVSNQPQHF

abundance: NA
len: 17
j_gene: TRBJ2-1
d_gene: TRBD1
v_gene: TRBV3-1
CDR3nt: TGTGCCAGCAGCCAAGGCTATCCGGGACAGGGATACAATGAGCAGTTCTTC
CDR3aa: CASSQGYPGQGYNEQFF

abundance: few
len: 18
j_gene: TRBJ2-6
d_gene: NA
v_gene: TRBV12-3/TRBV12-4
CDR3nt: TGTGCCTGCAGAACGGAGACACCTCTCCCCTCTGGGGCCAACGTCCTGACTTTC
CDR3aa: CACRTETPLPSGANVLTF

abundance: few
len: 15
j_gene: TRBJ2-7
d_gene: NA
v_gene: TRBV5-4
CDR3nt: TGTGCCAGCAGCTTTTGGGCGGGGAACGCCTACGAGCAGTACTTC
CDR3aa: CASSFWAGNAYEQYF

abundance: NA
len: 16
j_gene: TRBJ1-6
d_gene: NA
v_gene: TRBV20-1
CDR3nt: TGCAGTGCTGAGGGGGGGCAAGGGTCCTGGGGTTCACCCCTCCACTTT
CDR3aa: CSAEGGQGSWGSPLHF

abundance: many
len: 15
j_gene: TRBJ1-6
d_gene: NA
v_gene: TRBV4-1
CDR3nt: TGCGCCAGCAACCTACAGGAAGGGAGTAATTCACCCCTCCACTTT
CDR3aa: CASNLQEGSNSPLHF

abundance: many
len: 12
j_gene: TRBJ2-1
d_gene: NA
v_gene: TRBV4-1
CDR3nt: TGCGCCAGCAGCCAACCATACAATGAGCAGTTCTTC
CDR3aa: CASSQPYNEQFF

abundance: few
len: 14
j_gene: TRBJ1-5
d_gene: NA
v_gene: TRBV4-3
CDR3nt: TGCGCCAGCAGCCCAGACCGGCTCACACGGCCCCAGCATTTT
CDR3aa: CASSPDRLTRPQHF

abundance: many
len: 15
j_gene: TRBJ1-2
d_gene: NA
v_gene: TRBV12-3/TRBV12-4
CDR3nt: TGTGCCAGCAGTTTCACCGGGGAAGACATCTATGGCTACACCTTC
CDR3aa: CASSFTGEDIYGYTF

abundance: NA
len: 13
j_gene: TRBJ2-7
d_gene: NA
v_gene: TRBV7-9
CDR3nt: TGTGCCAGCAGCTTAGTAGGTTTGAACGAGCAGTACTTT
CDR3aa: CASSLVGLNEQYF

abundance: few
len: 16
j_gene: TRBJ2-3
d_gene: TRBD2
v_gene: TRBV28
CDR3nt: TGTGCCAGCAGTTTATGGACTAGCGGGCGCACAGATACGCAGTATTTT
CDR3aa: CASSLWTSGRTDTQYF

abundance: few
len: 11
j_gene: TRBJ2-7
d_gene: NA
v_gene: TRBV6-2/TRBV6-3
CDR3nt: TGTGCCAGCATGGGGGACTGGCGAATTGACTTC
CDR3aa: CASMGDWRIDF

abundance: few
len: 21
j_gene: TRBJ2-3
d_gene: NA
v_gene: TRBV29-1
CDR3nt: TGCAGCGTTGAAGATCCATGGGTAGACGGTTGGGAGCGCACTCGCACAGATACGCAGTATTTT
CDR3aa: CSVEDPWVDGWERTRTDTQYF

abundance: few
len: 16
j_gene: TRBJ2-2
d_gene: NA
v_gene: TRBV4-3
CDR3nt: TGCGCCAGCAGCCAAGATAGGGGAGTAGCCACCGGGGAGCTGTTTTTT
CDR3aa: CASSQDRGVATGELFF

abundance: few
len: 16
j_gene: TRBJ2-7
d_gene: TRBD2
v_gene: TRBV12-3/TRBV12-4
CDR3nt: TGTGCCAGCAGCTTGGCCGGGACTAGCGGGAGTAGCGAGCAGTACTTC
CDR3aa: CASSLAGTSGSSEQYF

abundance: few
len: 14
j_gene: TRBJ2-7
d_gene: NA
v_gene: TRBV6-2/TRBV6-3
CDR3nt: TGTGCCAGCAGTTACTCCTCGTCTAACGGCGAGCAGTACTTC
CDR3aa: CASSYSSSNGEQYF

abundance: NA
len: 15
j_gene: TRBJ1-2
d_gene: NA
v_gene: TRBV27
CDR3nt: TGTGCCAGCAGTTTAGGTCCTGACAGGACCTATGGCTACACCTTC
CDR3aa: CASSLGPDRTYGYTF

abundance: many
len: 14
j_gene: TRBJ1-1
d_gene: NA
v_gene: TRBV20-1
CDR3nt: TGCAGTGCTAGAAACCCGGACTTACCCACTGAAGCTTTCTTT
CDR3aa: CSARNPDLPTEAFF

abundance: many
len: 16
j_gene: TRBJ2-2
d_gene: NA
v_gene: TRBV7-2
CDR3nt: TGTGCCAGCAGCCCTCTAGCGCGAGGGAACACCGGGGAGCTGTTTTTT
CDR3aa: CASSPLARGNTGELFF

abundance: few
len: 15
j_gene: TRBJ1-5
d_gene: TRBD1
v_gene: TRBV12-3/TRBV12-4
CDR3nt: TGTGCCAGCAGTTTAGTCGCAGGGGGCAATGAGCCCCAGCATTTT
CDR3aa: CASSLVAGGNEPQHF

abundance: NA
len: 14
j_gene: TRBJ1-1
d_gene: NA
v_gene: TRBV5-1
CDR3nt: TGCGCCAGCAGCTTGGAAGGCCCGGCTTTGCCAGCTTTCTTT
CDR3aa: CASSLEGPALPAFF

abundance: NA
len: 16
j_gene: TRBJ2-7
d_gene: TRBD2
v_gene: TRBV3-1
CDR3nt: TGTGCCAGCAGCCAAGGCCCGGGACTAACAGCCGACGAGCAGTACTTC
CDR3aa: CASSQGPGLTADEQYF

abundance: NA
len: 13
j_gene: TRBJ1-1
d_gene: TRBD1
v_gene: TRBV29-1
CDR3nt: TGCAGCGTAGGACAGGTTCTGAACACTGAAGCTTTCTTT
CDR3aa: CSVGQVLNTEAFF

abundance: many
len: 14
j_gene: TRBJ1-5
d_gene: NA
v_gene: TRBV12-3/TRBV12-4
CDR3nt: TGTGCCAGCAGACTTGACAGGATTGATCAGCCCCAGCATTTT
CDR3aa: CASRLDRIDQPQHF

abundance: few
len: 16
j_gene: TRBJ2-7
d_gene: NA
v_gene: TRBV12-3/TRBV12-4
CDR3nt: TGTGCCAGCAGTTTATACGCAGGGTTCTTATCCTACGAGCAGTACTTC
CDR3aa: CASSLYAGFLSYEQYF

abundance: NA
len: 15
j_gene: TRBJ2-7
d_gene: TRBD2
v_gene: TRBV4-3
CDR3nt: TGCGCCAGCAGCCAAGATAAAGAGCGGGACTACGAGCAGTACTTC
CDR3aa: CASSQDKERDYEQYF

abundance: few
len: 15
j_gene: TRBJ2-5
d_gene: TRBD2
v_gene: TRBV7-3
CDR3nt: TGTGCCAGCAGCGTAGGACTAGTTGGTTTTGAGACCCAGTACTTC
CDR3aa: CASSVGLVGFETQYF

abundance: NA
len: 15
j_gene: TRBJ2-3
d_gene: NA
v_gene: TRBV7-3
CDR3nt: TGTGCCAGCAGCTTAATGGGGCAGACCACAGATACGCAGTATTTT
CDR3aa: CASSLMGQTTDTQYF

abundance: NA
len: 14
j_gene: TRBJ2-1
d_gene: NA
v_gene: TRBV29-1
CDR3nt: TGCAGCGCCAACTGGGCGCAGCTGGGCAATGAGCAGCTCTTC
CDR3aa: CSANWAQLGNEQLF

abundance: NA
len: 13
j_gene: TRBJ1-1
d_gene: NA
v_gene: TRBV7-9
CDR3nt: TGTGCCAGCAGCCCACCGAAGGGGAATGAAGCTTTCTTT
CDR3aa: CASSPPKGNEAFF

abundance: few
len: 15
j_gene: TRBJ2-7
d_gene: TRBD2
v_gene: TRBV27
CDR3nt: TGTGCCAGCACACCCCGGGGGGGCCTATCCCTCGAGCAGTACTTC
CDR3aa: CASTPRGGLSLEQYF

abundance: NA
len: 15
j_gene: TRBJ1-1
d_gene: NA
v_gene: TRBV20-1
CDR3nt: TGCAGTGCTCTACGGGCAGGGAAAATGAGGACTGAAGCTTTCTTT
CDR3aa: CSALRAGKMRTEAFF

abundance: few
len: 16
j_gene: TRBJ2-1
d_gene: TRBD2
v_gene: TRBV29-1
CDR3nt: TGCAGCGTGTATGGTGTTAGCGGGGCCCCCTACAATGAGCAGTTCTTC
CDR3aa: CSVYGVSGAPYNEQFF

abundance: NA
len: 14
j_gene: TRBJ2-2
d_gene: NA
v_gene: TRBV7-3
CDR3nt: TGTGCCAGCAGCTTAAATGCGGCCACCGGGGAGCTGTTTTTT
CDR3aa: CASSLNAATGELFF

abundance: NA
len: 16
j_gene: TRBJ2-2
d_gene: TRBD2
v_gene: TRBV7-3
CDR3nt: TGTGCCAGCAGCCGATTGGCGGGAGCGAACACCGGGGAGCTGTTTTTT
CDR3aa: CASSRLAGANTGELFF

abundance: NA
len: 14
j_gene: TRBJ2-3
d_gene: NA
v_gene: TRBV27
CDR3nt: TGTGCCAGCAGTTTCGGTTTGTTCACAGATACGCAGTATTTT
CDR3aa: CASSFGLFTDTQYF

abundance: NA
len: 16
j_gene: TRBJ1-2
d_gene: NA
v_gene: TRBV20-1
CDR3nt: TGCTGTGCTAGAGGTCTTGGGACGGCGGCTAACTATGGCTACACCTTC
CDR3aa: CCARGLGTAANYGYTF

abundance: few
len: 13
j_gene: TRBJ2-7
d_gene: NA
v_gene: TRBV6-1
CDR3nt: TGTGCCAGCAGTGTAGAGGGGATCTACGAGCAGTACTTC
CDR3aa: CASSVEGIYEQYF

abundance: few
len: 14
j_gene: TRBJ1-2
d_gene: NA
v_gene: TRBV25-1
CDR3nt: TGTGCCAGCAGTGGGTCCAGGGACGGCTATGGCTACACCTTC
CDR3aa: CASSGSRDGYGYTF

abundance: NA
len: 15
j_gene: TRBJ2-7
d_gene: TRBD1
v_gene: TRBV29-1
CDR3nt: TGCAGCGTTGAAGTCACGGGACAGGCCACCTACGAGCAGTACTTC
CDR3aa: CSVEVTGQATYEQYF

abundance: few
len: 14
j_gene: TRBJ1-4
d_gene: NA
v_gene: TRBV6-1
CDR3nt: TGTGCCAGCCGGACAGTTGCAACTAATGAAAAACTGTTTTTT
CDR3aa: CASRTVATNEKLFF

abundance: few
len: 14
j_gene: TRBJ2-2
d_gene: NA
v_gene: TRBV7-9
CDR3nt: TGTGCCAGCAGCTTGTGGGTGAACACCGGGGAGCTGTTTTTT
CDR3aa: CASSLWVNTGELFF